The next 30 T cell receptor beta chains were all read from a single sample in a study of tumor and adjacent non-tumor tissue in lung cancer (dated by TCRdb to about 2018). The library relied on multiplex PCR. The run used an Illumina HiSeq 2500. TCRbeta libraries were built by three rounds of nested PCR using primers (Table S4), following protocols modified from ARM-PCR. The public reads were quality trimmed at Q25 with fastp and then assembled into clones with MiXCR by TCRdb, keeping productive beta chains. Identical CDR3 protein sequences are pooled into one entry, listed with their most common genes and DNA. The sample has about 67,000 distinct CDR3 sequences on record, under 80% of them singletons. The top ten clonotypes cover more than 35% of the sample. Bulk unsorted tissue served as the source for RNA extraction, and RNA quality was assessed using a NanoDrop ND-1000 and an Agilent 2100. Distant non-tumor tissue taken more than 3 cm from the tumor edge was used as the normal lung sample.

Specimen: distant non-tumor lung tissue. Receptors were obtained from a man in his sixties with non-small cell lung cancer.

This clonotype was observed a handful of times. This rearrangement joins TRBV4-2 to TRBJ2-7; weak D call: TRBD1 (6 bases). Germline V lookup: CDR1 LGHNA, CDR2 YNFKEQ. This CDR3 contains 14 residues. V lost 4 bases, J lost 5 bases, and 15 bases lay in between. The CDR3: CASSPIGGMNEQYF. In nucleotides, the CDR3 is TGTGCCAGCAGCCCGATAGGGGGTATGAACGAGCAGTACTTC.

Remarks on this clonotype: One end of the junction is discordant with germline, which a read error may explain. CDR3 protein: CASSQLAEGETQYF. The CDR3 DNA follows: TGTGCCAGCAGCCAATTGGCGGAGGGGGAGACCCAGTATTTC. The V gene is TRBV6-5, the J gene TRBJ2-5; perhaps D is TRBD1 or TRBD2 (6 bases each). CDR3 size: 14 residues. Per germline, CDR1 MNHEY and CDR2 SVGAGI.

Details on this clonotype: A read error is likely, as this CDR3 ends without the conserved phenylalanine or tryptophan. The chain carries TRBV4-2 and TRBJ1-2; 8 bases match TRBD1. Germline V gene data show CDR1 as LGHNA and CDR2 as YNFKEQ. The CDR3 runs 14 residues. The CDR3 reads CASSQDQGADGYTL. The CDR3 DNA reads TGTGCCAGCAGTCAAGATCAGGGGGCAGATGGCTACACCTTA.

This sequence joins TRBV4-1 and TRBJ2-7, with 7 bases aligning to TRBD2. CDR3 length: 13 amino acids. V shed 3 bases and J 5 bases; nucleotides not matched to a gene: 4. Germline assignment: CDR1 MGHRA and CDR2 YSYEKL. The CDR3 nucleotides read TGCGCCAGCAGCCATGTCCGGGGGGACGAGCAGTACTTC. It yields the protein CASSHVRGDEQYF.

The rearrangement uses TRBV5-5 and TRBJ2-7, with TRBD1 identical over 7 bases. The CDR3 spans 17 residues. Trimming cost V 4 bases and J 5 bases; bases outside gene matches: 18. Germline V gene sequence: CDR1 SGHKS, CDR2 YYEKEE (reference sequence). Written as DNA, the CDR3 is TGTGCCAGCAGCGGCTCAGGGGGTGACTTTATGATGCACGAGCAGTACTTC. Amino acid sequence: CASSGSGGDFMMHEQYF.

Turning to this clonotype: A clone one base away is much larger, so this may be a read error. V usage is TRBV20-1 and J usage is TRBJ2-4; TRBD1 aligns across 8 bases. The length of the CDR3 is 17 residues. The V gene end was trimmed by 6 bases and the J gene end by 1 base; junction bases not matched to a gene: 14. Germline CDR1 and CDR2: DFQATT and SNEGSKA (reference sequence). CDR3 protein: CSAGEDRDMWAKNIQYF. The CDR3 DNA reads TGCAGTGCAGGGGAGGACAGGGACATGTGGGCCAAAAACATTCAGTACTTC.

The sample holds a few counts of this clonotype. A read error may be the cause here, since a much bigger clone is one base away. The chain recombines TRBV28 with TRBJ1-5; D is ambiguous. Judging by the DNA end, TRBJ2-3 fits better; the J call may be wrong. The germline CDR1 and CDR2 sequences are MDHEN and SYDVKM. This CDR3 contains 12 residues. The CDR3 region has the DNA TGTGCCAGCAGACTACGTTGGCAGCCCCAGTATTTT. Translated, it gives CASRLRWQPQYF.

This clonotype has a single count. One junction end disagrees with the germline gene, perhaps due to a read error. The chain couples TRBV4-1 to TRBJ1-2; no clear D gene. Per germline, CDR1 MGHRA and CDR2 YSYEKL. CDR3 length equals 16 residues. In nucleotides, the CDR3 is TGCGCCAGCAGCCAGACCGCAGAGACACCTAACTATGGCTACGCCTTC. Residues: CASSQTAETPNYGYAF.

Remarks on this clonotype: The junction and the germline gene differ at one end; a read error may be behind it. The chain employs TRBV6-5 and TRBJ1-1; D gene unclear. The germline V gene encodes CDR1 MNHEY and CDR2 SVGAGI. The CDR3 extends over 15 amino acids. In DNA form, the CDR3 reads TGTGCCAGCAGTTACGGTGGTCAGGTGTCCACTGAAGCTTCTTTT. Translation gives CASSYGGQVSTEASF.

Notes on this clonotype: A junction end diverges from the germline sequence, so it may reflect a read error. The V and J genes are TRBV28 and TRBJ2-1; tentatively, D is TRBD2 (5 bases). CDR1 MDHEN and CDR2 SYDVKM come from the germline V gene. This CDR3 has 14 amino acids. In DNA, the CDR3 is TGTGCCAGCAGTCCTAGCAGTGCCAACAATGAACAGTTCTTC. Protein: CASSPSSANNEQFF. Full variable domain (rest looked up from reference TRBV28 and TRBJ2-1): DVKVTQSSRYLVKRTGEKVFLECVQDMDHENMFWYRQDPGLGLRLIYFSYDVKMKEKGDIPEGYSVSREKKERFSLILESASTNQTSMYLCASSPSSANNEQFFGPGTRLTVL.

The rearrangement links TRBV28 to TRBJ2-5; the D gene is possibly TRBD2 (5 bases). V lost 5 bases and J 3 bases, leaving 16 bases between the germline ends. Germline lookup yields CDR1 MDHEN and CDR2 SYDVKM. There are 15 residues in the CDR3. The CDR3 DNA sequence: TGTGCCAGCAGTCCCATTAGACGGGAAAAAGAGACCCAGTACTTC. This translates into CASSPIRREKETQYF.

For this clonotype: This CDR3 fails to terminate in the conserved phenylalanine or tryptophan, so it likely reflects a read error. V and J are TRBV29-1 and TRBJ1-1; maybe TRBD1 (5 bases). There are 13 residues in the CDR3. CDR1 SQVTM and CDR2 ANQGSEA come from the germline V gene. Trimming removed 4 bases at V and 5 bases at J, with 14 bases between. In nucleotides, the CDR3 is TGCAGCGTTGGGGCAGGGCTTAATACTGAAGCTTTCGTT. Its translation: CSVGAGLNTEAFV.

V is TRBV11-1 and J is TRBJ2-1; TRBD2 might be the D (6 bases). V was clipped by 5 bases and J by 13 bases, with 24 bases between them. Germline values: CDR1 SGHAT, CDR2 FQDESV (reference sequence). There are 15 residues in the CDR3. CDR3 sequence reads: CASSPRLVGEETQFF. CDR3 in DNA: TGTGCCAGCAGCCCAAGACTAGTAGGGGAAGAGACCCAGTTCTTC. Together with reference TRBV11-1 and TRBJ2-1, the CDR3 gives the full variable domain: EAEVAQSPRYKITEKSQAVAFWCDPISGHATLYWYRQILGQGPELLVQFQDESVVDDSQLPKDRFSAERLKGVDSTLKIQPAELGDSAMYLCASSPRLVGEETQFFGPGTRLTVL.

The rearrangement joins TRBV6-1 to TRBJ1-5; unclear D gene. CDR1 is MNHNS, CDR2 SASEGT, per germline. The V gene lost 0 bases and the J gene lost 13 bases, with 16 bases spanning the gap. The CDR3 length is 14 residues. CDR3 sequence: CASSEAPLLTPQHF. CDR3 sequence (DNA): TGTGCCAGCAGTGAAGCGCCCCTTCTAACGCCTCAGCATTTT.

The sample holds many counts of this clonotype. The chain has TRBV10-2 and TRBJ2-7; possibly TRBD2 for D (6 bases). Germline V gene lookup returns CDR1 WSHSY and CDR2 SAAADI. The V gene lost 4 bases and the J gene lost 0 bases, with 10 bases spanning the gap. The CDR3 length is 14 residues. The CDR3 sequence is CASSGGISSYEQYF. Here the CDR3 DNA reads TGCGCCAGCAGTGGCGGGATTAGCTCCTACGAGCAGTACTTC.

Points on this clonotype: A junction boundary mismatches the germline segment, possibly from a read error. V usage is TRBV4-2 and J usage is TRBJ2-7; D is possibly TRBD1 (6 bases). CDR3 length: 14 residues. Per the germline V gene, CDR1 is LGHNA and CDR2 is YNFKEQ. CDR3 coding DNA: TGTGCTAGCAGCCAGACAGGAGGTAGGGACCAGCAGTACTTC. Residues: CASSQTGGRDQQYF.

V and J are TRBV4-1 and TRBJ2-7; 13 bases line up with TRBD2. The CDR3 sequence is 16 residues long. The J segment lost 7 bases and the V segment lost 7 bases, leaving 13 bases of the junction unmatched. Germline V gene data show CDR1 as MGHRA and CDR2 as YSYEKL. The CDR3 sequence is CASNPLLAGGPGEQYF. DNA for the CDR3: TGCGCCAGCAACCCTCTACTAGCGGGAGGGCCTGGGGAGCAGTACTTC.

In the case of this clonotype: One junction end disagrees with the germline gene, perhaps due to a read error. The V gene is TRBV29-1, the J gene TRBJ2-3; 7 bases are a match to TRBD2. This CDR3 is built from 13 residues. Germline values: CDR1 SQVTM, CDR2 ANQGSEA. The CDR3 region is CSVSRESTDMQYF. The CDR3 nucleotides read TGTAGCGTTTCGCGGGAGAGCACAGATATGCAGTATTTT.

About this clonotype itself: The conserved final phenylalanine or tryptophan is absent from the CDR3, which likely points to a read error. The J gene is TRBJ2-1, the V gene TRBV12-3 or TRBV12-4; D may match TRBD1 or TRBD2 (5 bases each). The CDR3 runs 15 residues. CDR3 coding DNA: TGTGTCAACAGTTTCCCTCAGTGGGACCACAATGAGCAGTTCTCC. This translates into CVNSFPQWDHNEQFS.

CDR3 region: CSVGGAGWPAEQFF. The DNA of the CDR3 is TGCAGCGTCGGCGGAGCGGGATGGCCAGCCGAGCAGTTCTTC. The chain has TRBV29-1 and TRBJ2-1, with TRBD2 matching 7 bases. The CDR3 extends over 14 amino acids. Per the germline V gene, CDR1 is SQVTM and CDR2 is ANQGSEA. Trimming took 6 bases from V and 10 from J; bases not matched to a gene: 15.

Turning to this clonotype: A read error may produce the germline difference seen at one junction end. The chain links TRBV6-6 to TRBJ2-1; 8 bases align to TRBD2. The germline V gene encodes CDR1 MNHNY and CDR2 SVGAGI (reference sequence). The CDR3 is 14 residues long. CDR3 in amino acids: CASSSEREYNEQLF. The CDR3 nucleotides are TGTGCCAGCAGTTCAGAGCGGGAGTACAATGAGCAGCTTTTC.

On this clonotype: An end of the junction differs from the germline gene, which may be a read error. The J gene is TRBJ2-6, the V gene TRBV4-2; D ambiguous. Per the germline V gene, CDR1 is LGHNA and CDR2 is YNFKEQ. This CDR3 region has 16 residues. The CDR3 bases are TGTGCCATCAGCCAAGAAGCCCACTCTGGGGCCAACGTCCTGACTTTC. Protein sequence: CAISQEAHSGANVLTF.

As for this clonotype: The junction departs from the called germline gene at one end, perhaps through a read error. CDR3 sequence: CAISESVSGTSTF. CDR3 bases: TGTGCCATCAGTGAGTCGGTGAGCGGGACCTCGACTTTC. The rearrangement links TRBV10-3 to TRBJ2-7, with 7 bases aligning to TRBD2. The CDR3 is 13 amino acids. CDR1 and CDR2 (germline): ENHRY, SYGVKD.

The gene calls are TRBV4-1 and TRBJ1-2; D unclear. Germline CDR1 is MGHRA and CDR2 is YSYEKL. V lost 1 base and J 9 bases, leaving 18 bases between the germline ends. CDR3 length: 15 residues. The CDR3: CASSQALESMGSYTF. The DNA of the CDR3 is TGCGCCAGCAGCCAAGCCCTTGAGTCAATGGGTAGCTACACCTTC.

This chain uses TRBV29-1 with TRBJ1-1; no definite D call. CDR1 SQVTM and CDR2 ANQGSEA come from the germline V gene. With 6 bases removed from V and 14 bases from J, the gap between germline ends came to 19 bases. This CDR3 has 11 residues. Written as DNA, the CDR3 is TGCAGCGTGGACTTAAACACTGAAACCTTCTTT. This codes for CSVDLNTETFF.

Comment on this clonotype: This CDR3 fails to terminate in the conserved phenylalanine or tryptophan, so it likely reflects a read error. This rearrangement joins TRBV11-1 to TRBJ2-3, with 8 bases matching TRBD1. The CDR3 is 15 amino acids. The V gene's germline CDR1 is SGHAT and CDR2 FQDESV (reference sequence). The CDR3 coding sequence is TGTCCCAGCAGTCCCGGGACAGGTTTCACAGATACGCAGTATTTA. Protein: CPSSPGTGFTDTQYL.

Regarding this clonotype: Relative to the germline gene, one junction end is altered; a read error may explain this. DNA of the CDR3: TGCAGCGCCCTATCAGCTGCCACGGCCTATGGCTACGTCTTC. Its protein product is CSALSAATAYGYVF. The chain has TRBV29-1 and TRBJ1-2; no firm D call. The CDR3 has 14 amino acids. The germline gives CDR1 SQVTM, CDR2 ANQGSEA.

A remark on this clonotype: An end of the junction differs from the germline gene, which may be a read error. J is TRBJ1-1 and V is TRBV11-2; D gene ambiguous. The V gene's germline CDR1 is SGHAT and CDR2 FQNNGV. This CDR3 is 14 amino acids long. CDR3 sequence reads: CTSSSDLLGAEAFF. The CDR3 DNA reads TGTACCAGTAGCTCGGATCTCCTGGGCGCTGAAGCTTTCTTT.

This clonotype was counted between two and nine times. The chain combines TRBV12-3 or TRBV12-4 with TRBJ1-2; tentative D call: TRBD1 (5 bases). This CDR3 is built from 14 residues. V was trimmed by 6 bases and J by 4 bases, leaving 15 bases between them. The DNA of the CDR3 is TGTGCCAGCAGCCCAACGGGACTTGTCTATGGCTACACCTTC. It is translated as CASSPTGLVYGYTF.

About this clonotype itself: Just one base apart from a much larger clone, this may be a read error. The chain has TRBV7-9 and TRBJ2-5, with TRBD2 matching 8 bases. This CDR3 comprises 17 residues. The germline V gene has CDR1 SEHNR and CDR2 FQNEAQ (reference sequence). CDR3 loop: CANSPGLARLAKETQYF. The CDR3 DNA sequence: TGTGCCAACAGCCCCGGACTAGCCCGATTAGCCAAAGAGACCCAGTACTTC.